These 5 T cell receptor beta chains were all obtained from the same sample, sequenced in a study of STAT3 mutations in large granular lymphocyte leukemia. Study-level findings and limits: At least one immunodominant TCR beta clonotype appeared in every T-cell large granular lymphocyte leukemia patient.

These TCRs' antigens remain unknown. Here immunoSEQ multiplex PCR was the method, and the copy in TCRdb shows in-frame clones only, minus some. The table lists roughly 35,000 clones, more than 70% of them singletons. The material sequenced was PBMCs. The receptors were sampled from a human donor with T large granular lymphocyte leukemia. Some clones in this sample may be carry-over from other donors' samples.

A single count supports this clone. The chain recombines TRBV6-1 with TRBJ1-3; no clear D gene. V shed 2 bases and J shed 0 bases, with 5 bases lying between them. The CDR3 is made up of 14 amino acids. From germline, CDR1 is MNHNS and CDR2 SASEGT. In nucleotides, the CDR3 is TGTGCCAGCAGTGAATTTTTCTCTGGAAACACCATATATTTT. This sequence encodes CASSEFFSGNTIYF.

V is TRBV5-1 and J is TRBJ1-2; TRBD1 matches 10 bases. The V segment lost 3 bases and the J segment 0 bases; nucleotides outside the gene matches: 5. The CDR3 is made up of 16 amino acids. Germline loops: CDR1 SGHRS, CDR2 YFSETQ. The CDR3 DNA reads as TGCGCCAGCAGCTCGGGACAGGGGTGGGCTAACTATGGCTACACCTTC. Protein product: CASSSGQGWANYGYTF. The variable domain in full, with the rest retrieved from reference TRBV5-1 and TRBJ1-2, is KAGVTQTPRYLIKTRGQQVTLSCSPISGHRSVSWYQQTPGQGLQFLFEYFSETQRNKGNFPGRFSGRQFSNSRSEMNVSTLELGDSALYLCASSSGQGWANYGYTFGSGTRLTVV.

This chain connects TRBV5-1 to TRBJ2-2; D might be TRBD1 (5 bases). The germline gives CDR1 SGHRS, CDR2 YFSETQ. V lost 4 bases and J lost 1, with 11 bases in between. The CDR3 is made up of 15 amino acids. This chain's CDR3 is CASSLTTVNTGELFF. The CDR3 DNA is TGCGCCAGCAGCCTTACGACAGTGAACACCGGGGAGCTGTTTTTT.

The chain carries TRBV18 and TRBJ2-7, with no clear D. Germline V CDR1 and CDR2: KGHSH, LQKENI. The CDR3 runs to 13 residues. CDR3 protein: CDSSPATLYEQYV. The CDR3 nucleotides read TGTGACAGCTCACCGGCTACCCTCTACGAGCAGTACGTC.

The CDR3 DNA reads as TGTGCCAGCAGCTCAGGGGACTACGAGCAGTACGTC. Protein: CASSSGDYEQYV. This chain links TRBV11-2 with TRBJ2-7; D perhaps matches TRBD1 (6 bases). In germline, CDR1 is SGHAT, CDR2 FQNNGV. The CDR3 has 12 amino acids. Trimming took 4 bases from V and 3 from J, leaving 7 bases between them.